This entry features one TCR beta chain sequence. The sample comes from a study of blood T cell repertoires in COVID-19. Background on the study: The United States, Italy and Spain provided the acute and convalescent COVID-19 samples. T cells, B-cell-depleted T cells, or PBMCs supplied cDNA or gDNA.

In the original workflow: Amplifying reference gene primers gave estimates of nucleated cell counts. Profiled with immunoSEQ multiplex PCR; TCRdb holds only in-frame clones, not every one. From that table come the V and J calls and clone size; the DNA was used to work out D and trimming. The sample carries over 300,000 clones, more than 70% recorded once. This CDR3 comprises 17 residues. The germline CDR1 and CDR2 sequences are LGHDT and YNNKEL (reference sequence). Trimming took 5 bases from V and 2 from J, leaving 19 bases between them. The receptor comes from a man aged 18 to 30 who had recovered from COVID-19. The sample consisted of peripheral blood. The chain recombines TRBV3-1 (or the pseudogene TRBV3-2) with TRBJ2-1; possible D gene TRBD2, 6 bases. The CDR3 here is CASSTHRDFHAYNEQFF. CDR3 nucleotide sequence: TGTGCCAGCAGCACCCACCGGGACTTCCATGCCTACAATGAGCAGTTCTTC.